The sample holds a few counts of the clone carrying this TCR beta chain. This sample stems from a study of cytomegalovirus exposure and HLA in healthy donors. PCR was performed using 60 Vbeta and 13 Jbeta primers. Generated by immunoSEQ multiplex PCR, the TCRdb table keeps only in-frame clones and is missing some. This table holds under 250,000 clones, approximately 79% found once. V dropped 2 bases and J dropped 2; count of bases not matched to a gene: 32. This CDR3 spans 24 amino acids. Per germline, CDR1 PRHDT and CDR2 FYEKMQ (reference sequence). Material for sequencing was PBMCs. The sequence was collected from a male donor in good health and CMV-seronegative. The chain is built from TRBV13 and TRBJ2-7, with 8 bases lining up with TRBD1. DNA of the CDR3: TGTGCCAGCAGCTTATTCATAGTGGGACCTGGGACTGGGTGGGACGACAGGGGCACCTACGAGCAGTACTTC. It specifies CASSLFIVGPGTGWDDRGTYEQYF.